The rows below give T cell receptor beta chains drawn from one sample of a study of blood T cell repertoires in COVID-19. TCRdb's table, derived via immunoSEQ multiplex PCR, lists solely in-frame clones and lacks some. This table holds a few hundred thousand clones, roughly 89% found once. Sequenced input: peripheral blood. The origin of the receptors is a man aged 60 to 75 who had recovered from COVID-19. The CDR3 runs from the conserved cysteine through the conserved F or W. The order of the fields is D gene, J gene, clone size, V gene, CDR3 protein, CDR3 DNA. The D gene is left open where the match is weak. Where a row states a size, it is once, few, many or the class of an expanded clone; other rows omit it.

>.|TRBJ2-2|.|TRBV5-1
CASSLDGAGYSGELFF
TGCGCCAGCAGCTTGGATGGGGCAGGGTATTCCGGGGAGCTGTTTTTT
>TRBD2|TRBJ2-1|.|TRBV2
CASKVTSGFYNEQFF
TGTGCCAGCAAAGTGACTAGCGGGTTTTACAATGAGCAGTTCTTC
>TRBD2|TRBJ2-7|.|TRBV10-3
CAISAGGLAGTYEQYF
TGTGCCATCAGCGCCGGCGGACTAGCGGGAACGTACGAGCAGTACTTC
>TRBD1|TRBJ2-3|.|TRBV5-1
CASSPGQGATDTQYF
TGCGCCAGCAGCCCCGGACAGGGAGCCACAGATACGCAGTATTTT
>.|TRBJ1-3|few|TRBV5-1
CASSLPAENTIYF
TGCGCCAGCAGCCTACCCGCTGAAAACACCATATATTTT
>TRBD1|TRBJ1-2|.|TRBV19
CASGTGVNSYTF
TGTGCCAGCGGGACAGGGGTTAATAGCTACACCTTC
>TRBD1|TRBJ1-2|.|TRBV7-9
CASSFGDRAEHYGYTF
TGTGCCAGCAGCTTCGGGGACAGGGCGGAGCACTATGGCTACACCTTC
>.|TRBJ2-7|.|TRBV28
CASSSSGGGIYEQYF
TGTGCCAGCAGTTCATCGGGGGGCGGAATCTACGAGCAGTACTTC
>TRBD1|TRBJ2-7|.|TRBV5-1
CASSFRQGSDF
TGCGCCAGCAGTTTTCGACAGGGCAGTGACTTC
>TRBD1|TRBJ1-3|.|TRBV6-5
CASSDRASGNTIYF
TGTGCCAGCAGCGACAGGGCCTCTGGAAACACCATATATTTT
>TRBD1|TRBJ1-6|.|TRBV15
CATTEQGEYNSPLHF
TGTGCCACTACTGAGCAGGGGGAGTATAATTCACCCCTCCACTTT
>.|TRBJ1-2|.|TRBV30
CAWSVSDYGYTF
TGTGCCTGGAGTGTTTCGGACTATGGCTACACCTTC
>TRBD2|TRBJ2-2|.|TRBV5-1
CASSARLAGTGELFF
TGCGCCAGCAGCGCCAGACTAGCGGGGACCGGGGAGCTGTTTTTT
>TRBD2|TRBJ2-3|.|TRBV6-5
CASSYSGRAGTDTQYF
TGTGCCAGCAGTTATAGCGGGAGGGCTGGCACAGATACGCAGTATTTT
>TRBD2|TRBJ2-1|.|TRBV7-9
CASSQTSGPFNEQFF
TGTGCCAGCAGCCAGACTAGCGGCCCTTTCAATGAGCAGTTCTTC
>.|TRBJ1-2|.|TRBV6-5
CASSPQRENYGYTF
TGTGCCAGCAGTCCCCAACGGGAGAACTATGGCTACACCTTC
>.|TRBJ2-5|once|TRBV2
CASSSLRSQETQYF
TGTGCCAGCAGTAGTTTGAGGTCTCAAGAGACCCAGTACTTC
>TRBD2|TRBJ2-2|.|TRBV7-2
CASSLVAGTSTGELFF
TGTGCCAGCAGCTTAGTAGCGGGGACGAGCACCGGGGAGCTGTTTTTT
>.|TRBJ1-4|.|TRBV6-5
CASSYLLTREKLFF
TGTGCCAGCAGTTACCTGTTGACGAGGGAAAAACTGTTTTTT
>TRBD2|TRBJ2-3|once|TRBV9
CASSVGDLAVDRVVKADTQYF
TGTGCCAGCAGCGTAGGGGACCTAGCGGTGGACCGTGTTGTCAAAGCAGATACGCAGTATTTT
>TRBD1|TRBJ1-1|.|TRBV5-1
CASSQDRGGTEAFF
TGCGCCAGCAGTCAGGACAGGGGAGGAACTGAAGCTTTCTTT
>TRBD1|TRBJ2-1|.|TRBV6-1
CASSEEDRGWHEQFF
TGTGCCAGCAGTGAAGAGGACAGGGGGTGGCATGAGCAGTTCTTC
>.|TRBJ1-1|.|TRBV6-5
CASSYARGTEAFF
TGTGCCAGCAGTTACGCAAGGGGGACTGAAGCTTTCTTT
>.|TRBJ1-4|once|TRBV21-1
CASSRGGNEKLFF
TGTGCCAGCAGTCGGGGTGGTAATGAAAAACTGTTTTTT
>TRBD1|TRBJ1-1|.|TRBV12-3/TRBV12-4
CASSLILTGQAFF
TGTGCCAGCAGTTTAATTTTGACAGGGCAAGCTTTCTTT
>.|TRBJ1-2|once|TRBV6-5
CASRPDSYGYTF
TGTGCCAGCAGGCCGGACAGCTATGGCTACACCTTC
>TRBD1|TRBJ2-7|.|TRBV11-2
CASSPWTGPGEQYF
TGTGCCAGCAGCCCCTGGACAGGGCCGGGGGAGCAGTACTTC
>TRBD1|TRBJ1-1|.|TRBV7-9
CASSFGSTGVEAFF
TGTGCCAGCAGCTTTGGGAGTACAGGGGTCGAGGCTTTCTTT
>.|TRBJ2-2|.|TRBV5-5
CASSRDSMNTGELFF
TGTGCCAGCAGCCGGGACTCAATGAACACCGGGGAGCTGTTTTTT
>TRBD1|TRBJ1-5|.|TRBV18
CASSRRTGTEQPQHF
TGTGCCAGCTCCCGAAGGACAGGGACGGAGCAGCCCCAGCATTTT
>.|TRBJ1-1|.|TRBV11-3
CASSLQGGTEAFF
TGTGCCAGCAGCTTACAGGGAGGCACTGAAGCTTTCTTT
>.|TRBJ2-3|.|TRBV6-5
CASSFVSVSVADTQYF
TGTGCCAGCAGTTTTGTTAGTGTTTCGGTGGCAGATACGCAGTATTTT
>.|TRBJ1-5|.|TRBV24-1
CATSTLNMPQHF
TGTGCCACCAGTACTCTTAATATGCCCCAGCATTTT
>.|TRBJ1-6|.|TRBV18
CASSPNYEGLNSPLHF
TGTGCCAGCTCGCCCAATTACGAGGGTCTTAATTCACCCCTCCACTTT
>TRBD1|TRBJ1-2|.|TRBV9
CASSGDSNYGYTF
TGTGCCAGCAGCGGGGACAGCAACTATGGCTACACCTTC
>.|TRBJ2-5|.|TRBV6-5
CASSLDRGGETQYF
TGTGCCAGCAGTCTTGACAGGGGAGGGGAGACCCAGTACTTC
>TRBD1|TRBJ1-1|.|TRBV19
CASRTGTVNTEAFF
TGTGCCAGTAGAACCGGGACAGTGAACACTGAAGCTTTCTTT